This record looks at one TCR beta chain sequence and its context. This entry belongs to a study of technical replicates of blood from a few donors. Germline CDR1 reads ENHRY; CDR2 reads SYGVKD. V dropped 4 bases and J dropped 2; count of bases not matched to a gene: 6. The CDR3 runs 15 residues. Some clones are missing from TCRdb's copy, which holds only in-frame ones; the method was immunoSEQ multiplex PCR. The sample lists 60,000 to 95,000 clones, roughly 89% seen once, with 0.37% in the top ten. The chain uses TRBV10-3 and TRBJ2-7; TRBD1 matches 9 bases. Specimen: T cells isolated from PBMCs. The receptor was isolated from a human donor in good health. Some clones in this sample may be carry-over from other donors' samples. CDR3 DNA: TGTGCCATCAGTGGGGACAGGGATGATCCCTACGAGCAGTACTTC. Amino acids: CAISGDRDDPYEQYF.